These 31 T cell receptor beta chains came from one sample sequenced in a study of spatial heterogeneity in lung cancer. Notes on the study in general: Mutation tallies in tumors tracked expanded intratumoral alpha and beta TCR counts.

Stated time point: sample taken at primary tumor resection. TCRdb fed the 5' RACE reads into MiXCR, producing one record per CDR3 protein. In the table there are roughly 5,000 distinct CDR3 sequences, roughly a third of which are singletons. These receptors' targets are unknown. The sequencing used lung tumor tissue, collected at surgery. Receptors were obtained from a male donor with early-stage non-small cell lung cancer.

This chain joins TRBV2 and TRBJ1-4; D unclear. Germline CDR1 is SNHLY and CDR2 is FYNNEI. Trimming cost V 7 bases and J 7 bases, with 19 bases left between them. CDR3 size: 15 residues. CDR3 nucleotides: TGTGCCAGCACCCGGGGTTCTGTGGAGGGTGAAAAACTGTTTTTT. Protein sequence: CASTRGSVEGEKLFF.

This clonotype showed up many times. V gene TRBV5-1 combines with J gene TRBJ2-1; weak D call: TRBD2 (6 bases). Germline-derived CDR1 and CDR2 are SGHRS and YFSETQ. CDR3 length equals 14 residues. Trimming left V 0 bases short and J 2 bases short, with 6 bases between. The CDR3 region has the DNA TGCGCCAGCAGCTTGGCGGGGGCCTACAATGAGCAGTTCTTC. This codes for CASSLAGAYNEQFF. Full variable domain (rest looked up from reference TRBV5-1 and TRBJ2-1): KAGVTQTPRYLIKTRGQQVTLSCSPISGHRSVSWYQQTPGQGLQFLFEYFSETQRNKGNFPGRFSGRQFSNSRSEMNVSTLELGDSALYLCASSLAGAYNEQFFGPGTRLTVL.

This chain connects TRBV2 to TRBJ1-6; TRBD1 is a possible D gene (6 bases). Germline loops: CDR1 SNHLY, CDR2 FYNNEI. Trimming left V 3 bases short and J 9 bases short, with 18 bases between. The CDR3 length is 16 residues. The CDR3 DNA reads as TGTGCCAGCAGTGATTCTTTGGGGGCTTCGAGTTCACCCCTCCACTTT. This gives the protein CASSDSLGASSSPLHF.

Judged by abundance, this clonotype is large. V usage is TRBV5-6 and J usage is TRBJ2-5; possible D gene TRBD1, 5 bases. Germline lookup yields CDR1 SGHDT and CDR2 YYEEEE. V was trimmed by 0 bases and J by 1 base, leaving 13 bases between them. CDR3 length equals 16 residues. The CDR3 DNA is TGTGCCAGCAGCTTGGGGGGCCCTACCTTCCAAGAGACCCAGTACTTC. Translation: CASSLGGPTFQETQYF.

The chain links TRBV6-5 to TRBJ1-1; D remains unclear. The V and J ends lost 0 bases and 1 base respectively, with 12 bases between them. This CDR3 is built from 16 residues. Germline V gene data show CDR1 as MNHEY and CDR2 as SVGAGI. CDR3 sequence (DNA): TGTGCCAGCAGTTACTCGAACGGCAGAAGGAACACTGAAGCTTTCTTT. Residues: CASSYSNGRRNTEAFF.

The chain recombines TRBV15 with TRBJ1-1, with D uncertain. Trimming left V 7 bases short and J 12 bases short, with 21 bases between. There are 13 residues in the CDR3. Germline V gene sequence: CDR1 LNHNV, CDR2 YYDKDF (reference sequence). The CDR3 sequence is CATNTAAGRRTFF. CDR3 nucleotides: TGTGCCACCAACACGGCAGCGGGCAGGAGGACTTTCTTT.

This clonotype is judged medium-sized. The chain uses TRBV10-2 and TRBJ1-1; no reliable D call. V was cut by 6 bases and J by 3 bases, with 5 bases left in between. The V gene's germline CDR1 is WSHSY and CDR2 SAAADI. The CDR3 sequence is 11 residues long. The CDR3: CASRRDTEAFF. The CDR3 nucleotides are TGCGCCAGCAGAAGGGACACTGAAGCTTTCTTT.

By sample fraction, this clonotype is medium-sized. The V gene is TRBV7-2, the J gene TRBJ2-1, with D uncertain. Germline V gene lookup returns CDR1 SGHTA and CDR2 FQGNSA. CDR3 size: 11 residues. Trimming stripped 5 bases from V and 9 bases from J, with 8 bases between. The CDR3 spells CASSPRSEQFF. CDR3 in DNA: TGTGCCAGCAGCCCCCGAAGTGAGCAGTTCTTC.

In this sample, this clonotype turned up a few times. V and J are TRBV7-9 and TRBJ1-3, with 7 bases that match TRBD1. Trimming cost V 4 bases and J 0 bases; bases outside gene matches: 3. Germline CDR1 is SEHNR and CDR2 is FQNEAQ (reference sequence). The CDR3 consists of 15 residues. The CDR3, as DNA: TGTGCCAGCAGCTCGGGGACAGCCTCTGGAAACACCATATATTTT. This gives the protein CASSSGTASGNTIYF.

This clonotype counts as medium-sized (0.01 to 0.1%). V gene TRBV6-1 combines with J gene TRBJ1-5, with D unresolved. There are 13 residues in the CDR3. Germline V CDR1 and CDR2: MNHNS, SASEGT. Trimming cost V 3 bases and J 7 bases, with 10 bases left between them. The CDR3 reads CASSDVAIQPQHF. The CDR3 nucleotides read TGTGCCAGCAGTGATGTAGCAATCCAGCCCCAGCATTTT.

By proportion, this clonotype is medium-sized (0.01 to 0.1%). This sequence joins TRBV27 and TRBJ1-1; possible D gene TRBD1, 6 bases. Germline-derived CDR1 and CDR2 are MNHEY and SMNVEV (reference sequence). Between the trimmed V and J ends, which lost 5 bases and 4 bases, there was a span of 17 bases. The CDR3 is made up of 15 amino acids. CDR3 loop: CASSPWGGRGTEAFF. The CDR3 DNA reads TGTGCCAGCAGTCCCTGGGGGGGGCGAGGCACTGAAGCTTTCTTT.

This clonotype has more than one count but fewer than ten. This sequence joins TRBV28 and TRBJ2-3; tentatively, D is TRBD2 (5 bases). This CDR3 has 17 amino acids. Germline assignment: CDR1 MDHEN and CDR2 SYDVKM. Trimming stripped 5 bases from V and 0 bases from J, with 18 bases between. The DNA of the CDR3 is TGTGCCAGCAGTGCAAACCCCGGACGGACTAGCACAGATACGCAGTATTTT. Protein sequence: CASSANPGRTSTDTQYF.

This chain links TRBV12-3 or TRBV12-4 with TRBJ2-2; no clear D gene. The CDR3 runs to 14 residues. V was shortened by 3 bases and J by 1 base, with 6 bases between the two germline ends. The CDR3 DNA follows: TGTGCCAGCAGTTTGAGCCAGAACACCGGGGAGCTGTTTTTT. This encodes CASSLSQNTGELFF.

Within the sample, this clonotype is medium-sized. This chain uses TRBV4-2 with TRBJ2-1; D is undetermined. Germline V CDR1 and CDR2: LGHNA, YNFKEQ. The CDR3 sequence is 15 residues long. Trimming took 0 bases from V and 6 from J, leaving 12 bases between them. The CDR3 sequence is CASSQDRSYVNEQFF. CDR3 coding DNA: TGTGCCAGCAGCCAAGATCGGTCCTATGTCAATGAGCAGTTCTTC.

The chain employs TRBV7-9 and TRBJ2-1; possible D gene TRBD1, 6 bases. The CDR3 runs 11 residues. CDR1 and CDR2 from the germline V gene are SEHNR and FQNEAQ (reference sequence). Trimming left V 4 bases short and J 10 bases short, with 8 bases between. The DNA of the CDR3 is TGTGCCAGCAGCTCTGACAGGGAGCAGTTCTTC. Amino acid sequence: CASSSDREQFF.

In this sample, this clonotype turned up a few times. The rearrangement uses TRBV5-1 and TRBJ2-5; D remains ambiguous. V lost 5 bases and J lost 1, with 12 bases in between. Germline CDR1 and CDR2: SGHRS and YFSETQ. This CDR3 is 14 amino acids long. The CDR3: CASRVYFLQETQYF. CDR3 bases: TGCGCCAGCAGAGTCTATTTCCTCCAAGAGACCCAGTACTTC.

A single count supports this clonotype. This rearrangement joins TRBV24-1 to TRBJ2-2; the D gene is possibly TRBD1 (5 bases). V shed 4 bases and J shed 7 bases, with 6 bases lying between them. The CDR3 runs to 12 residues. The germline CDR1 and CDR2 sequences are KGHDR and SFDVKD. The chain's CDR3 is CATSEDSGELFF. CDR3 DNA sequence: TGTGCCACCAGTGAAGACAGCGGGGAGCTGTTTTTT.

This clonotype is medium-sized in the sample. In DNA, the CDR3 is TGTGCCAGCAGCCCGACAGGGGGGGAGACCCAGTACTTC. Its translation: CASSPTGGETQYF. This chain links TRBV3-1 with TRBJ2-5; 9 bases fit TRBD1. This CDR3 contains 13 residues. The V segment lost 4 bases and the J segment 5 bases; nucleotides outside the gene matches: 2. Looked up from germline, CDR1 is LGHDT and CDR2 is YNNKEL (reference sequence).

This chain uses TRBV7-2 with TRBJ2-2; a weak D match, TRBD2 (6 bases). Trimming cost V 1 base and J 5 bases, with 8 bases left between them. The CDR3 totals 14 residues. CDR1 and CDR2 from the germline V gene are SGHTA and FQGNSA. CDR3 in amino acids: CASSLGRGTGELFF. The CDR3, as DNA: TGTGCCAGCAGCTTAGGCCGGGGGACCGGGGAGCTGTTTTTT. Based on the CDR3 plus reference TRBV7-2 and TRBJ2-2, the full variable domain is GAGVSQSPSNKVTEKGKDVELRCDPISGHTALYWYRQSLGQGLEFLIYFQGNSAPDKSGLPSDRFSAERTGGSVSTLTIQRTQQEDSAVYLCASSLGRGTGELFFGEGSRLTVL.

By sample share, this clonotype is medium-sized. V usage is TRBV30 and J usage is TRBJ1-1; 7 bases align to TRBD1. After removal of 1 base from V and 1 base from J, the junction contained 9 bases not matched to a gene. Per the germline V gene, CDR1 is GTSNPN and CDR2 is SVGIG (reference sequence). The CDR3 totals 16 residues. Here the CDR3 reads CAWSEYRGSQNTEAFF. As DNA, the CDR3 is TGTGCCTGGAGTGAATACAGGGGAAGCCAGAACACTGAAGCTTTCTTT. Looking up the rest from reference TRBV30 and TRBJ1-1 gives the full variable domain: SQTIHQWPATLVQPVGSPLSLECTVEGTSNPNLYWYRQAAGRGLQLLFYSVGIGQISSEVPQNLSASRPQDRQFILSSKKLLLSDSGFYLCAWSEYRGSQNTEAFFGQGTRLTVV.

V usage is TRBV28 and J usage is TRBJ2-5; a weak D match, TRBD1 (5 bases). V lost 3 bases and J 3 bases, leaving 14 bases between the germline ends. This CDR3 has 15 residues. Germline V lookup: CDR1 MDHEN, CDR2 SYDVKM. The CDR3 DNA reads TGTGCCAGCAGTTTCTCTGGGTTAGGGGAAGAGACCCAGTACTTC. As protein: CASSFSGLGEETQYF.

The DNA for the CDR3 is TGCAGCGTGGGGGGGGGACAGGGATCTGTAGCCAAAAACATTCAGTACTTC. Translation gives CSVGGGQGSVAKNIQYF. The chain combines TRBV29-1 with TRBJ2-4; TRBD1 aligns across 9 bases. This CDR3 region has 17 residues. The V and J ends lost 6 bases and 0 bases, in that order; junction bases with no gene match: 12. In germline, CDR1 is SQVTM, CDR2 ANQGSEA.

This clonotype is deemed large. The chain links TRBV20-1 to TRBJ1-2; a weak D match, TRBD1 (5 bases). With 6 bases removed from V and 6 bases from J, the gap between germline ends came to 17 bases. The CDR3 has 13 amino acids. The germline V gene encodes CDR1 DFQATT and CDR2 SNEGSKA (reference sequence). CDR3 amino acids: CSALSGGEDGYTF. CDR3 in DNA: TGCAGTGCCCTTTCCGGGGGGGAGGATGGCTACACCTTC.

The V call is TRBV12-3 or TRBV12-4, the J call TRBJ2-3; TRBD2 aligns across 13 bases. The V gene end was trimmed by 4 bases and the J gene end by 5 bases; junction bases not matched to a gene: 9. This CDR3 spans 17 amino acids. This CDR3 reads CASSSRLAGGRGDTQYF. CDR3 coding DNA: TGTGCCAGCAGTTCCCGACTAGCGGGGGGCCGGGGAGATACGCAGTATTTT.

This clonotype was counted between two and nine times. V gene TRBV7-2 combines with J gene TRBJ2-5; tentative D call: TRBD2 (7 bases). V was pared by 5 bases and J by 5 bases, with 18 bases between. Looked up from germline, CDR1 is SGHTA and CDR2 is FQGNSA. The CDR3 runs to 15 residues. CDR3 sequence: CASSASRPGGETQYF. For the CDR3, the DNA is TGTGCCAGCAGCGCTTCGCGGCCGGGGGGCGAGACCCAGTACTTC. The full variable domain, in which reference TRBV7-2 and TRBJ2-5 provide the parts outside the CDR3, is GAGVSQSPSNKVTEKGKDVELRCDPISGHTALYWYRQSLGQGLEFLIYFQGNSAPDKSGLPSDRFSAERTGGSVSTLTIQRTQQEDSAVYLCASSASRPGGETQYFGPGTRLLVL.

By share, this clonotype counts as medium-sized (0.01 to 0.1%). The V gene is TRBV7-2, the J gene TRBJ2-5; 8 bases are a match to TRBD2. The germline CDR1 and CDR2 sequences are SGHTA and FQGNSA. The CDR3 totals 16 residues. Trimming took 1 base from V and 5 from J; bases not matched to a gene: 9. The CDR3 protein is CASSLGPGGPGETQYF. The DNA for the CDR3 is TGTGCCAGCAGCTTAGGTCCGGGGGGGCCAGGGGAGACCCAGTACTTC. The full variable domain, in which reference TRBV7-2 and TRBJ2-5 provide the parts outside the CDR3, is GAGVSQSPSNKVTEKGKDVELRCDPISGHTALYWYRQSLGQGLEFLIYFQGNSAPDKSGLPSDRFSAERTGGSVSTLTIQRTQQEDSAVYLCASSLGPGGPGETQYFGPGTRLLVL.

There are a few counts of this clonotype. The chain links TRBV19 to TRBJ2-2; D is uncertain. The CDR3 consists of 13 residues. Trimming cost V 8 bases and J 5 bases, with 12 bases left between them. From germline, CDR1 is LNHDA and CDR2 SQIVND (reference sequence). The CDR3 spells CASAPRVTGELFF. The CDR3 DNA sequence: TGTGCCAGTGCCCCCCGGGTGACCGGGGAGCTGTTTTTT.

At least ten counts were recorded for this clonotype. The chain joins TRBV2 to TRBJ1-5; tentative D call: TRBD1 (5 bases). The germline gives CDR1 SNHLY, CDR2 FYNNEI. This CDR3 region has 16 residues. V dropped 8 bases and J dropped 9 bases, with 26 bases sitting between them. The CDR3 sequence: CASSGFLGAGGRPQHF. In DNA, the CDR3 is TGTGCCAGCTCGGGATTCCTCGGGGCAGGAGGGAGGCCCCAGCATTTT.

The genes are TRBV2 and TRBJ2-2; D unclear. Trimming left V 4 bases short and J 5 bases short, with 11 bases between. CDR1 and CDR2 from the germline V gene are SNHLY and FYNNEI. This CDR3 is 14 amino acids long. The CDR3 reads CASSGNAITGELFF. The CDR3 DNA reads TGTGCCAGCAGTGGCAACGCCATAACCGGGGAGCTGTTTTTT. The variable domain in full, with the rest retrieved from reference TRBV2 and TRBJ2-2, is EPEVTQTPSHQVTQMGQEVILRCVPISNHLYFYWYRQILGQKVEFLVSFYNNEISEKSEIFDDQFSVERPDGSNFTLKIRSTKLEDSAMYFCASSGNAITGELFFGEGSRLTVL.

There are many counts of this clonotype. This sequence joins TRBV6-5 and TRBJ1-5; D possibly corresponds to TRBD1 (6 bases). V shed 6 bases and J shed 4 bases, with 13 bases lying between them. CDR3 length equals 14 residues. Per germline, CDR1 MNHEY and CDR2 SVGAGI. The CDR3 is CASSTGTSNQPQHF. In DNA form, the CDR3 reads TGTGCCAGCAGCACCGGGACAAGTAATCAGCCCCAGCATTTT.

V gene TRBV5-1 combines with J gene TRBJ2-4; D gene ambiguous. This CDR3 has 16 amino acids. Germline V gene lookup returns CDR1 SGHRS and CDR2 YFSETQ. The V and J ends lost 4 bases and 0 bases respectively, with 14 bases between them. CDR3 sequence reads: CASSPNSDLAKNIQYF. Here the CDR3 DNA reads TGCGCCAGCAGCCCCAACAGCGACCTAGCCAAAAACATTCAGTACTTC.